This TCR beta chain was identified in a study of T cell changes during pregnancy in multiple sclerosis (dated by TCRdb to the late 2010s). About the investigation overall: In women with multiple sclerosis, the researchers looked at how the T cell repertoire shifted as pregnancy progressed.

Receptor libraries were prepared by the immunoSEQ multiplex PCR assay. TCRdb re-hosts the immuneACCESS table, in-frame sequences only. Its copies lack some clones; in the studies checked, an unresolved V gene accounts for under half of them, and the cause for the rest is not known. The sample table shows some 27,000 clones, and around 90% are seen once. The ten largest clones capture 8% of the sample. The CDR3 has 14 amino acids, counting the end cysteine and phenylalanine. Left in the record is the CDR3 DNA by itself, 42 bases read in frame from the first base. In the germline V gene, CDR1 corresponds to MDHEN and CDR2 to SYDVKM. Relative to germline, V is 3 bases shorter and J is 5 bases shorter, with 13 bases between their ends. About this clone itself: No antigen is known for it. No per-base quality is available; no much larger clone lies one base away.

The sequence was collected from a female donor with multiple sclerosis, enrolled in a pregnancy study. The V and J genes are TRBV28 and TRBJ2-5, with the D segment identity uncertain. The sequencing used CD8+ T cells from peripheral blood mononuclear cells, collected before pregnancy. The CDR3 protein is CASSLQGFGETQYF. The DNA reads as follows: TGTGCCAGCAGTTTGCAAGGTTTCGGGGAGACCCAGTACTTC.